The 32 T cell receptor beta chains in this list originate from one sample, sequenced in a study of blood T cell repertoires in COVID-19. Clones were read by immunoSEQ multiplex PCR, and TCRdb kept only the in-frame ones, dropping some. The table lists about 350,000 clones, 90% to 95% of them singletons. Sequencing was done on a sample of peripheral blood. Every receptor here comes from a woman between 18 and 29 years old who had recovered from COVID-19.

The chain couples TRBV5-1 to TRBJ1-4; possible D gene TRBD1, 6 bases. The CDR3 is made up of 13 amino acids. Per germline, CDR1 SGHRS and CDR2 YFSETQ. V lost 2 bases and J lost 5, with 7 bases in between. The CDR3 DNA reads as TGCGCCAGCAGCTTCGGACAGAATGAAAAACTGTTTTTT. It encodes CASSFGQNEKLFF.

As DNA, the CDR3 is TGCGCCAGCAGCGTGACTGTCACGAACAATGAGCAGTTCTTC. This translates into CASSVTVTNNEQFF. The V gene is TRBV5-1, the J gene TRBJ2-1; D gene uncertain. CDR3 length: 14 residues. V lost 4 bases and J 5 bases, leaving 13 bases between the germline ends. The V gene's germline CDR1 is SGHRS and CDR2 YFSETQ.

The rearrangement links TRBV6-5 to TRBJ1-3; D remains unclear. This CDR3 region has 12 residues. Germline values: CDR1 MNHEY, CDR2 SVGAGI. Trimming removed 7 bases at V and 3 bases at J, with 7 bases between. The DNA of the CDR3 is TGTGCCAGCATCTCGGGTGGAAACACCATATATTTT. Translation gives CASISGGNTIYF.

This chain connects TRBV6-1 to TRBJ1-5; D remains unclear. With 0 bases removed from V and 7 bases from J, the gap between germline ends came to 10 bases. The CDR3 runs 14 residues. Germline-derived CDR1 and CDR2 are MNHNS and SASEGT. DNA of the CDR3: TGTGCCAGCAGTGAAGCAACCCGGGGACAGCCCCAGCATTTT. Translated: CASSEATRGQPQHF.

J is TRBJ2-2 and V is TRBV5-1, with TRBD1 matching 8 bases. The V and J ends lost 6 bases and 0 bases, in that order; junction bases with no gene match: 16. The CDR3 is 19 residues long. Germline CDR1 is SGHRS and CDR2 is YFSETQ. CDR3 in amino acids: CASNQPGTGIHANTGELFF. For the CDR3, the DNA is TGCGCCAGCAACCAACCAGGGACAGGAATACACGCGAACACCGGGGAGCTGTTTTTT.

The DNA for the CDR3 is TGTGCCAGCAGCCTCCGGGACAGAGGAAGCTCCTATAATTCACCCCTCCACTTT. Protein product: CASSLRDRGSSYNSPLHF. The chain links TRBV7-2 to TRBJ1-6; 7 bases align to TRBD1. The V segment lost 5 bases and the J segment 0 bases; nucleotides outside the gene matches: 10. This CDR3 has 18 amino acids. Germline V CDR1 and CDR2: SGHTA, FQGNSA.

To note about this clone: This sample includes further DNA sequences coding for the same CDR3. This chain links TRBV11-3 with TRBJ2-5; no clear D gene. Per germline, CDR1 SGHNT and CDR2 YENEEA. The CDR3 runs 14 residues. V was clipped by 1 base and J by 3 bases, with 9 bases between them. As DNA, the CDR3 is TGTGCCAGCAGCTTAGTTGGCGGAAAAGAGACCCAGTACTTC. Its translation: CASSLVGGKETQYF.

CDR3 nucleotide sequence: TGTGCCAGCGGCAGGGGGCCCGTGGGGGAGCAGTACGTC. It is translated as CASGRGPVGEQYV. The chain joins TRBV27 to TRBJ2-7; the match to TRBD1 covers 8 bases. Germline V CDR1 and CDR2: MNHEY, SMNVEV (reference sequence). With 8 bases clipped from V and 7 bases from J, the junction kept 10 bases outside the gene matches. This CDR3 region has 13 residues.

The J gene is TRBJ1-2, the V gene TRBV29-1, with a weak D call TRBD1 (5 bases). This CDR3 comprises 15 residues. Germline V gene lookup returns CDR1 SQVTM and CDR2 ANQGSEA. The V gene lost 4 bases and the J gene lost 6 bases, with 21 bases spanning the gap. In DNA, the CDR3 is TGCAGCGTTGTTGGGGGAGGGGCAAGTTGGAATGGCTACACCTTC. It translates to CSVVGGGASWNGYTF.

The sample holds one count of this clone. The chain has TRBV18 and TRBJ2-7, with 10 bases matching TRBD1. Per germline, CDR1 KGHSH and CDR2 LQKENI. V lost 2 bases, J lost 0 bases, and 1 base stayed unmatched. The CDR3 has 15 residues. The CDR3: CASSPGTGASYEQYV. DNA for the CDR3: TGTGCCAGCTCACCAGGGACAGGGGCCTCCTACGAGCAGTACGTC.

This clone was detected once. The CDR3 coding sequence is TGTGCCATCAGCGGGACAGGGGACAATGAGCAGTTCTTC. Amino acid sequence: CAISGTGDNEQFF. The chain uses TRBV10-3 and TRBJ2-1, with TRBD1 identical over 10 bases. The CDR3 is made up of 13 amino acids. The germline CDR1 and CDR2 sequences are ENHRY and SYGVKD. The V segment lost 6 bases and the J segment 5 bases; nucleotides outside the gene matches: 1.

CDR3 DNA: TGTGCCAGCAGCTTAAGGCTCAGGGGGGCAGATTATGGCTACACCTTC. The encoded protein is CASSLRLRGADYGYTF. The J gene is TRBJ1-2, the V gene TRBV7-2, with TRBD1 identical over 7 bases. CDR1 and CDR2 from the germline V gene are SGHTA and FQGNSA. V trimming: 2 bases; J trimming: 5 bases; junction bases outside the gene matches: 11. The CDR3 has 16 amino acids. Based on the CDR3 plus reference TRBV7-2 and TRBJ1-2, the full variable domain is GAGVSQSPSNKVTEKGKDVELRCDPISGHTALYWYRQSLGQGLEFLIYFQGNSAPDKSGLPSDRFSAERTGGSVSTLTIQRTQQEDSAVYLCASSLRLRGADYGYTFGSGTRLTVV.

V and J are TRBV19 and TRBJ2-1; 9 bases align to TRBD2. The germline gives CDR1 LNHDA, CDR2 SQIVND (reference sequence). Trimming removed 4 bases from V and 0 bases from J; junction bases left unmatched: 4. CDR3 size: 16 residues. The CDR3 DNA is TGTGCCAGTAGTAAAAATAGCGGGAGCTCCTACAATGAGCAGTTCTTC. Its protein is CASSKNSGSSYNEQFF. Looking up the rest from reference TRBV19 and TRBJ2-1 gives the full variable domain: DGGITQSPKYLFRKEGQNVTLSCEQNLNHDAMYWYRQDPGQGLRLIYYSQIVNDFQKGDIAEGYSVSREKKESFPLTVTSAQKNPTAFYLCASSKNSGSSYNEQFFGPGTRLTVL.

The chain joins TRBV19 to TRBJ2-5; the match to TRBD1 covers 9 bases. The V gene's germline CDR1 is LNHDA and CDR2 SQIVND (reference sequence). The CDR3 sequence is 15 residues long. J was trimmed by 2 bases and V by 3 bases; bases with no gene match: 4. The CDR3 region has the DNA TGTGCCAGTAGTATTGGGACAGGGCTACAAGAGACCCAGTACTTC. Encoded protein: CASSIGTGLQETQYF.

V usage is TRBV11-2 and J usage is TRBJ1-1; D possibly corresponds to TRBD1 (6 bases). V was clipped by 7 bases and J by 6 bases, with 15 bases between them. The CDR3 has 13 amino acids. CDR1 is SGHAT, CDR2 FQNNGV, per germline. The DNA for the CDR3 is TGTGCCAGCAACCAGGGGTTGTGGGCTGAAGCTTTCTTT. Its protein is CASNQGLWAEAFF.

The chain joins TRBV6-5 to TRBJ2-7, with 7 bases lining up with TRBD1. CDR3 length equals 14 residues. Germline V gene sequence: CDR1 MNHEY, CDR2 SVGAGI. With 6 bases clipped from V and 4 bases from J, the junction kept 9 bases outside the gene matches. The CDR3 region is CASSQDRVLYEQYV. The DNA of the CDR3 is TGTGCCAGCAGCCAAGACAGGGTTTTGTACGAGCAGTACGTC.

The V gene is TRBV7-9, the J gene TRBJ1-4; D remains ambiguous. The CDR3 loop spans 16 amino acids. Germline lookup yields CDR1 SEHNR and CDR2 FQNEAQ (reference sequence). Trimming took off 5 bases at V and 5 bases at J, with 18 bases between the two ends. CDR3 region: CASSPGLGQRNEKLFF. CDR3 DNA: TGTGCCAGCAGCCCCGGCCTAGGTCAGAGAAATGAAAAACTGTTTTTT.

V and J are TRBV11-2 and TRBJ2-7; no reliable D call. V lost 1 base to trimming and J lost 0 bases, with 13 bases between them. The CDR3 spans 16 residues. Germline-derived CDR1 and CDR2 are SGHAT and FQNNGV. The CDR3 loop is CASSLGTRFGSYEQYV. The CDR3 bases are TGTGCCAGCAGCTTAGGAACGAGATTCGGCTCCTACGAGCAGTACGTC.

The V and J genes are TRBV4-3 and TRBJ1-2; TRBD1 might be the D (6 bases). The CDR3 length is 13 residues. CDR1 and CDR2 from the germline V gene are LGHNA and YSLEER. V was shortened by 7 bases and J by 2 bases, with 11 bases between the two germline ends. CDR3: CASKEQGNYGYTF. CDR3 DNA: TGCGCCAGCAAGGAGCAGGGGAACTATGGCTACACCTTC.

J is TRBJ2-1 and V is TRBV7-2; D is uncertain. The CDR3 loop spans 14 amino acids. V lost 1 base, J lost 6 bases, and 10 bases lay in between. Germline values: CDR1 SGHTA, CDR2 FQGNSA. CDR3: CASSLVAASNEQFF. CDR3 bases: TGTGCCAGCAGCTTAGTGGCGGCTAGCAATGAGCAGTTCTTC.

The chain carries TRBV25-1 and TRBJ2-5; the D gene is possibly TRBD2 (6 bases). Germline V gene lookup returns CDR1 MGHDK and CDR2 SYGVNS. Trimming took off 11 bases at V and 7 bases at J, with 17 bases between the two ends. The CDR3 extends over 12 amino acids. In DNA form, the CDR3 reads TGTGCCCTTACGGGGGATGGTGGGACCCAGTACTTC. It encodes CALTGDGGTQYF. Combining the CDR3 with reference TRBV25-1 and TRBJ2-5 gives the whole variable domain EADIYQTPRYLVIGTGKKITLECSQTMGHDKMYWYQQDPGMELHLIHYSYGVNSTEKGDLSSESTVSRIRTEHFPLTLESARPSHTSQYLCALTGDGGTQYFGPGTRLLVL.

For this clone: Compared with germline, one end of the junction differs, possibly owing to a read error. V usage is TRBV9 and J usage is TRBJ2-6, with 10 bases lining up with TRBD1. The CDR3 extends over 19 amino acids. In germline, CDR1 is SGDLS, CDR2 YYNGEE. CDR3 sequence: CASSTHRDRGISGANILTF. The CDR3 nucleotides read TGTGCCAGCAGCACACACCGGGACAGGGGAATCTCCGGGGCCAACATCCTGACTTTC. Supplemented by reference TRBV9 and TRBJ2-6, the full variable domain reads DSGVTQTPKHLITATGQRVTLRCSPRSGDLSVYWYQQSLDQGLQFLIQYYNGEERAKGNILERFSAQQFPDLHSELNLSSLELGDSALYFCASSTHRDRGISGANILTFGAGSRLTVL.

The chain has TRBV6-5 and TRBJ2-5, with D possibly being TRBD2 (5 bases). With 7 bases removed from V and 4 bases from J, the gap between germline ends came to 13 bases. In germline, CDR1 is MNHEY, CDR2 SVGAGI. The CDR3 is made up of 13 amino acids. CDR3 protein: CASNPAAGETQYF. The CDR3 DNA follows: TGTGCCAGCAACCCCGCCGCGGGAGAGACCCAGTACTTC.

The CDR3: CASSTDGQLNEKLFF. CDR3 coding DNA: TGTGCCAGCAGCACAGACGGACAGTTAAATGAAAAACTGTTTTTT. V gene TRBV7-9 combines with J gene TRBJ1-4; tentative D call: TRBD1 (6 bases). This CDR3 region has 15 residues. Trimming took 5 bases from V and 5 from J, leaving 15 bases between them. Germline lookup yields CDR1 SEHNR and CDR2 FQNEAQ (reference sequence).

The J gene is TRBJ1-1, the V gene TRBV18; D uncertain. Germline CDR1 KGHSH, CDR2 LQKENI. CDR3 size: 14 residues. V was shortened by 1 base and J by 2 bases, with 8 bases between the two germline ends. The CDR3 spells CASSPLPTNTEAFF. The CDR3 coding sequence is TGTGCCAGCTCACCACTCCCCACTAACACTGAAGCTTTCTTT. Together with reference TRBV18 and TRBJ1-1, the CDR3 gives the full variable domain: NAGVMQNPRHLVRRRGQEARLRCSPMKGHSHVYWYRQLPEEGLKFMVYLQKENIIDESGMPKERFSAEFPKEGPSILRIQQVVRGDSAAYFCASSPLPTNTEAFFGQGTRLTVV.

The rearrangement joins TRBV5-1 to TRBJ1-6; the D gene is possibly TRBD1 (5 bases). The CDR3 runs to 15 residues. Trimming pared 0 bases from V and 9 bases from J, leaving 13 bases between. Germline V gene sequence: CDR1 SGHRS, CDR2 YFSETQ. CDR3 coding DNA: TGCGCCAGCAGCTTGGCGGGCTCAAGGGGTTCACCCCTCCACTTT. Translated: CASSLAGSRGSPLHF.

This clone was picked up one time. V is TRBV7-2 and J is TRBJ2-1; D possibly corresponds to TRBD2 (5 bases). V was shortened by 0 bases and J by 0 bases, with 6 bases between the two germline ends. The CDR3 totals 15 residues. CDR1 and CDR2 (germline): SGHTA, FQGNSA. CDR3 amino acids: CASSLAAASYNEQFF. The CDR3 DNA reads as TGTGCCAGCAGCTTAGCAGCGGCCTCCTACAATGAGCAGTTCTTC. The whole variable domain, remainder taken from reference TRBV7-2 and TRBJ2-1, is GAGVSQSPSNKVTEKGKDVELRCDPISGHTALYWYRQSLGQGLEFLIYFQGNSAPDKSGLPSDRFSAERTGGSVSTLTIQRTQQEDSAVYLCASSLAAASYNEQFFGPGTRLTVL.

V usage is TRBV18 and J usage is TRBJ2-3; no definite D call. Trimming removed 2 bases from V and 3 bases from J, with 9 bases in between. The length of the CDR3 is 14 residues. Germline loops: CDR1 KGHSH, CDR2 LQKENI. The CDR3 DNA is TGTGCCAGCTCACCATTACGCGCGACAGATACGCAGTATTTT. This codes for CASSPLRATDTQYF.

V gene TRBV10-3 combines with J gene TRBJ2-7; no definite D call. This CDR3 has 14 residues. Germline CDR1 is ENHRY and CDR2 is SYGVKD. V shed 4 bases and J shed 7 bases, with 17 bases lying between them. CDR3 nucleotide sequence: TGTGCCATCAGTGCGGGTGACTCGCGCGCGGAGCAGTACGTC. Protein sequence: CAISAGDSRAEQYV.

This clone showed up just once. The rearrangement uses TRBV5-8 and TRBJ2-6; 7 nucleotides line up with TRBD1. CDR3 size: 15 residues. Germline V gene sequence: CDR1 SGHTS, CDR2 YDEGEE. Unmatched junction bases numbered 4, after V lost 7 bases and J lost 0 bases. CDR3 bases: TGTGCCAGCCAACACAGGGGCTCTGGGGCCAACGTCCTGACTTTC. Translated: CASQHRGSGANVLTF.

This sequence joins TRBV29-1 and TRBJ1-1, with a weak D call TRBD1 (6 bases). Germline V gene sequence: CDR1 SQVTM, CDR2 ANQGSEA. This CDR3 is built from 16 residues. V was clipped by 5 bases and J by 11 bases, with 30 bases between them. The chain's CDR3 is CSVPPRKEEGGPGAFF. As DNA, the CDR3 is TGCAGCGTTCCCCCCCGAAAGGAGGAGGGGGGGCCGGGGGCTTTCTTT.

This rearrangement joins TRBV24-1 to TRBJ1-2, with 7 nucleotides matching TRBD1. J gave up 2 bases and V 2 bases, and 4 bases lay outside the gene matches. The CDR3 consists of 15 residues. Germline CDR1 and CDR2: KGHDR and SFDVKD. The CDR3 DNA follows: TGTGCCACCAGTGATTCCCGGACAGGCAACTATGGCTACACCTTC. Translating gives CATSDSRTGNYGYTF.